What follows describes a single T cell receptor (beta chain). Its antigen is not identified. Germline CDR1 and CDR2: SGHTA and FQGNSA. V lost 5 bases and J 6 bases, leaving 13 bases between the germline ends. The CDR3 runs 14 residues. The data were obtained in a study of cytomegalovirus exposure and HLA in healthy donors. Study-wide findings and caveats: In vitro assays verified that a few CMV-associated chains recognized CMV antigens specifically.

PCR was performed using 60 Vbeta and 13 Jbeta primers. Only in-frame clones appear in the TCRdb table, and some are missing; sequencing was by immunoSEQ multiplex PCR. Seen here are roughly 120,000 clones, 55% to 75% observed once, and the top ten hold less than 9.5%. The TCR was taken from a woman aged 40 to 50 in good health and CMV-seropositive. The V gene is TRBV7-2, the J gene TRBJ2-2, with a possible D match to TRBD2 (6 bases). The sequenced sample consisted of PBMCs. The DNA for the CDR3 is TGTGCCAGCAGCCAGGCTAGCGATGCCGGGGAGCTGTTTTTT. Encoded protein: CASSQASDAGELFF.